The TCR beta chain described here comes from a study of shared clonotypes between healthy human individuals. V was shortened by 5 bases and J by 1 base, with 8 bases between the two germline ends. Germline CDR1 is SGHAT and CDR2 is FQNNGV. CDR3 length equals 13 residues. The assay was immunoSEQ multiplex PCR, and TCRdb's table has in-frame clones only and misses some. This sample has a few hundred thousand clones, with around 77% found just once. The sample comprised PBMCs. The receptor was isolated from a woman in her thirties or forties in good health. Some clones in this sample may be carry-over from other donors' samples. The rearrangement joins TRBV11-2 to TRBJ2-5; D possibly corresponds to TRBD1 (6 bases). The CDR3 is CASSQGRQETQYF. Here the CDR3 DNA reads TGTGCCAGCAGCCAGGGGCGCCAAGAGACCCAGTACTTC.